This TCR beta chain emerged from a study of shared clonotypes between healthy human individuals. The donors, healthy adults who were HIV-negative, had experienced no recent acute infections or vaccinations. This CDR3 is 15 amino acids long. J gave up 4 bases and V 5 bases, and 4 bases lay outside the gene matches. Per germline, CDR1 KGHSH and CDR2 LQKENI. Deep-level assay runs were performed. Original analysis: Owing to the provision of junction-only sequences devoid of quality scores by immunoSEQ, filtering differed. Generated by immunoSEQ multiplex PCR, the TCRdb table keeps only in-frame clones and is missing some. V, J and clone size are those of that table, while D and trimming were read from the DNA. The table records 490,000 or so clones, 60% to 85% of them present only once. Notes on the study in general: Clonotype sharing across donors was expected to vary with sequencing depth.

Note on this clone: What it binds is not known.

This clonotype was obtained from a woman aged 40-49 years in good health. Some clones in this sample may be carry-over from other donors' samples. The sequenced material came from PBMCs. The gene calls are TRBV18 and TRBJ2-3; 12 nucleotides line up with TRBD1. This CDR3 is CASSAGTGGADTQYF. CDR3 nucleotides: TGTGCCAGCTCAGCCGGGACAGGGGGCGCAGATACGCAGTATTTT.